Following are 8 T cell receptor beta chains from one sample sequenced in a study of blood T cell dynamics during melanoma immunotherapy. Time point defined: pre-treatment baseline. Generated by immunoSEQ multiplex PCR, the TCRdb table keeps only in-frame clones and is missing some. The top ten clones hold approximately 10% of a sample with more than 150 clones, about 85% of them seen once. The material sequenced was central memory CD8+ T cells from blood, taken from a patient treated with checkpoint blockade. Receptors originate from a human donor with melanoma.

The chain uses TRBV4-2 and TRBJ2-5; 9 nucleotides line up with TRBD1. The germline gives CDR1 LGHNA, CDR2 YNFKEQ. Germline trimming cut 0 bases from V and 11 bases from J; bases unmatched to any gene: 13. The CDR3 has 16 amino acids. CDR3 bases: TGTGCCAGCAGCCAAGACGAAGGACAGGGGAACCTGGAGCAGTACTTC. Translating it yields CASSQDEGQGNLEQYF.

This clone has only one observation. CDR3 amino acids: CASKTGYGGEKLFF. CDR3 coding DNA: TGTGCCAGCAAGACAGGGTACGGAGGTGAAAAACTGTTTTTT. This sequence joins TRBV2 and TRBJ1-4; 7 bases line up with TRBD1. This CDR3 contains 14 residues. CDR1 and CDR2 from the germline V gene are SNHLY and FYNNEI. The trim removed 7 bases at V and 7 bases at J, leaving 9 bases unmatched.

The chain employs TRBV11-2 and TRBJ2-7; D possibly corresponds to TRBD1 (5 bases). The germline CDR1 and CDR2 sequences are SGHAT and FQNNGV. With 2 bases removed from V and 1 base from J, the gap between germline ends came to 6 bases. The CDR3 extends over 13 amino acids. The DNA of the CDR3 is TGTGCCAGCAGCTTACAGGGTTCCTACGAGCAGTACTTC. Protein sequence: CASSLQGSYEQYF.

This clone was picked up one time. The chain combines TRBV6-1 with TRBJ1-4; 9 nucleotides line up with TRBD1. CDR1 is MNHNS, CDR2 SASEGT, per germline. V lost 4 bases, J lost 7 bases, and 4 bases stayed unmatched. There are 14 residues in the CDR3. The CDR3 DNA reads TGTGCCAGCAGTGGGACAGGGGCGAGTGAAAAACTGTTTTTT. Its protein is CASSGTGASEKLFF.

The chain employs TRBV4-2 and TRBJ1-1; D not resolved. Looked up from germline, CDR1 is LGHNA and CDR2 is YNFKEQ. CDR3 length: 13 residues. V lost 2 bases, J lost 4 bases, and 8 bases lay in between. In nucleotides, the CDR3 is TGTGCCAGCAGCCAACAGTCGACCACTGAAGCTTTCTTT. This encodes CASSQQSTTEAFF.

The V call is TRBV6-4, the J call TRBJ2-3; 10 bases match TRBD1. CDR3 length equals 16 residues. V gave up 3 bases and J gave up 1 base; unmatched junction bases: 4. Germline CDR1 and CDR2: MRHNA and SNTAGT. For the CDR3, the DNA is TGTGCCAGCAGTGAGACCGGGACAGGGGGCACAGATACGCAGTATTTT. Translating gives CASSETGTGGTDTQYF.

This clone appeared once. The chain employs TRBV14 and TRBJ1-1; TRBD1 is a possible D gene (5 bases). Germline V lookup: CDR1 SGHDN, CDR2 FVKESK. Deletions cut 5 bases from V and 7 bases from J, with 17 bases between. CDR3 size: 14 residues. CDR3 sequence: CASSSRRGTFEAFF. CDR3 sequence (DNA): TGTGCCAGCAGCTCACGGAGGGGCACCTTTGAAGCTTTCTTT.

The rearrangement uses TRBV4-2 and TRBJ2-2; 11 bases line up with TRBD2. This CDR3 contains 15 residues. In germline, CDR1 is LGHNA, CDR2 YNFKEQ. Unmatched junction bases numbered 2, after V lost 5 bases and J lost 3 bases. CDR3 DNA: TGTGCCAGCAGCACGGGACTAGCGGACACCGGGGAGCTGTTTTTT. Protein: CASSTGLADTGELFF.